The 23 T cell receptor beta chains presented below share a single source sample, sequenced in a study of regulatory T cells in long-lasting Graves disease. Researchers made TCR beta libraries by using iRepertoire HTBI primers and running Arm-PCR on CDR3 regions. Via MiXCR, TCRdb re-called the multiplex PCR reads, giving one row per CDR3 protein. Among hundreds of thousands of distinct CDR3 sequences listed, around 12% were seen once. Noted time point: newly diagnosed GD, antithyroid drugs for less than 3 months. Researchers made the TCR library from RNA that was extracted from PBMCs. This sample also belongs to another study, concerning T cells in Graves' hyperthyroidism and ophthalmopathy.

The sample here was peripheral blood mononuclear cells (PBMCs), taken at new diagnosis, from a patient treated with antithyroid drugs. These receptors all stem from a woman younger than 45 with Graves disease.

The sample holds many counts of this clonotype. CDR3 amino acids: CASSYHPRDRYTDTQYF. The CDR3 DNA sequence: TGTGCCAGCAGTTACCATCCACGGGACAGATACACAGATACGCAGTATTTT. The rearrangement uses TRBV6-2 or TRBV6-3 and TRBJ2-3; 7 bases align to TRBD1. CDR3 size: 17 residues. The V and J ends lost 2 bases and 2 bases, in that order; junction bases with no gene match: 10. Germline lookup yields CDR1 MNHEY and CDR2 SVGEGT.

With respect to this clonotype: One base away lies a much larger clone, so this may be a sequencing read error. The V and J genes are TRBV27 and TRBJ1-1; D ambiguous. This CDR3 has 15 amino acids. Deletions cut 2 bases from V and 4 bases from J, with 14 bases between. Germline CDR1 and CDR2: MNHEY and SMNVEV (reference sequence). CDR3 in DNA: TGTGCCAGCAGTTTAAACAGTGTCCTGAGCACTGAAGCTTTCTTT. It codes for CASSLNSVLSTEAFF.

The gene calls are TRBV29-1 and TRBJ2-7; D might be TRBD2 (5 bases). The V end lost 1 base, the J end lost 9 bases, and 16 bases lay between the germline ends. The CDR3 totals 13 residues. CDR1 is SQVTM, CDR2 ANQGSEA, per germline. The CDR3 sequence: CSVEGPGRGSQYF. CDR3 nucleotide sequence: TGCAGCGTTGAAGGCCCAGGTCGAGGGTCGCAGTACTTC.

The rearrangement joins TRBV7-2 to TRBJ2-7; perhaps D is TRBD1 or TRBD2 (5 bases each). The germline gives CDR1 SGHTA, CDR2 FQGNSA. Trimming took 1 base from V and 1 from J, leaving 11 bases between them. This CDR3 spans 15 amino acids. CDR3 bases: TGTGCCAGCAGCTTAGGTTTGGGGGATTCCTACGAGCAGTACTTC. Protein product: CASSLGLGDSYEQYF.

This clonotype has a count of ten or more. The gene calls are TRBV28 and TRBJ1-3; no definite D call. V gave up 4 bases and J gave up 2 bases, with 6 bases separating them. There are 13 residues in the CDR3. Germline V gene sequence: CDR1 MDHEN, CDR2 SYDVKM. The CDR3 DNA reads TGTGCCAGCAGTTCCAACCCTGGAAACACCATATATTTT. Its protein product is CASSSNPGNTIYF.

At least ten counts were recorded for this clonotype. This rearrangement joins TRBV7-2 to TRBJ2-4, with D perhaps matching TRBD1 or TRBD2 (7 bases each). Germline-derived CDR1 and CDR2 are SGHTA and FQGNSA. Trimming cost V 0 bases and J 7 bases, with 19 bases left between them. CDR3 length: 17 residues. The chain's CDR3 is CASSLASQGGRVNIQYF. As DNA, the CDR3 is TGTGCCAGCAGCTTAGCCTCCCAGGGGGGGCGGGTGAACATTCAGTACTTC.

This clonotype was recorded many times. The gene calls are TRBV28 and TRBJ1-4; D unclear. V gave up 0 bases and J gave up 10 bases, with 6 bases separating them. Germline V gives CDR1 MDHEN, CDR2 SYDVKM. CDR3 length: 12 residues. The CDR3, as DNA: TGTGCCAGCAGTTTATGGGCGGGAAAACTGTTTTTT. Amino acid sequence: CASSLWAGKLFF.

There are a few counts of this clonotype. The chain has TRBV19 and TRBJ2-1, with 7 bases matching TRBD1. The V gene end was trimmed by 5 bases and the J gene end by 1 base; junction bases not matched to a gene: 8. This CDR3 comprises 16 residues. Germline V gene lookup returns CDR1 LNHDA and CDR2 SQIVND (reference sequence). Written as DNA, the CDR3 is TGTGCCAGTAGTTCAACCGGGACAGCTTCCTACAATGAGCAGTTCTTC. Protein sequence: CASSSTGTASYNEQFF.

The chain employs TRBV12-3 or TRBV12-4 and TRBJ2-1; possibly TRBD1 or TRBD2 for D (5 bases each). This CDR3 has 14 residues. Trimming took off 7 bases at V and 2 bases at J, with 12 bases between the two ends. The CDR3 DNA sequence: TGTGCCAGCACTCAGTCGGGACCCTACAATGAGCAGTTCTTC. Translated, it gives CASTQSGPYNEQFF.

This clonotype was detected a few times. This chain joins TRBV4-3 and TRBJ1-6; 9 bases are shared with TRBD1. There are 18 residues in the CDR3. Germline assignment: CDR1 LGHNA and CDR2 YSLEER. V shed 1 base and J 4 bases; nucleotides not matched to a gene: 8. In DNA form, the CDR3 reads TGCGCCAGCAGCCAAGGGACAGGGGAAATCGGTTATAATTCACCCCTCCACTTT. This codes for CASSQGTGEIGYNSPLHF.

V usage is TRBV6-1 and J usage is TRBJ1-1; D unclear. Germline lookup yields CDR1 MNHNS and CDR2 SASEGT. This CDR3 spans 13 amino acids. V gave up 6 bases and J gave up 2 bases, with 10 bases separating them. CDR3 loop: CASRLGSNTEAFF. As DNA, the CDR3 is TGTGCCAGCAGACTAGGGTCTAACACTGAAGCTTTCTTT.

This sequence joins TRBV20-1 and TRBJ2-1; no definite D call. The V end was cut by 5 bases, the J end by 3 bases, with 5 bases between. The germline V gene has CDR1 DFQATT and CDR2 SNEGSKA (reference sequence). The CDR3 has 11 amino acids. CDR3 protein: CSARFYNEQFF. DNA of the CDR3: TGCAGTGCTCGATTCTACAATGAGCAGTTCTTC.

This clonotype was detected ten times or more. The V gene is TRBV6-1, the J gene TRBJ2-3; TRBD2 agrees at 7 bases. Trimming removed 7 bases from V and 1 base from J; junction bases left unmatched: 5. The CDR3 has 14 residues. The germline V gene has CDR1 MNHNS and CDR2 SASEGT. The CDR3 spells CASTKRGRTDTQYF. The CDR3 bases are TGTGCCAGCACTAAGCGGGGTCGCACAGATACGCAGTATTTT.

This clonotype was observed many times. The V call is TRBV2, the J call TRBJ2-1; D unclear. The germline V gene encodes CDR1 SNHLY and CDR2 FYNNEI. There are 12 residues in the CDR3. V gave up 2 bases and J gave up 5 bases, with 4 bases separating them. CDR3 DNA sequence: TGTGCCAGCAGTGAATACGACAATGAGCAGTTCTTC. Translation gives CASSEYDNEQFF.

This clonotype was recorded many times. This chain uses TRBV2 with TRBJ2-1, with D perhaps matching TRBD2 (6 bases). Germline lookup yields CDR1 SNHLY and CDR2 FYNNEI. The CDR3 runs to 14 residues. V was cut by 9 bases and J by 0 bases, with 12 bases left in between. The CDR3 region is CARHGSDSYNEQFF. In DNA, the CDR3 is TGTGCCAGACACGGGAGCGACTCCTACAATGAGCAGTTCTTC.

This clonotype has just a few counts. The junction departs from germline at one end; a sequencing error may be responsible. This chain joins TRBV10-2 and TRBJ1-1, with 8 bases that match TRBD1. The length of the CDR3 is 16 residues. Germline V gene data show CDR1 as WSHSY and CDR2 as SAAADI. CDR3 sequence: CAGRRYRTGINTEAFF. CDR3 coding DNA: TGCGCCGGCAGGAGATACAGGACAGGGATTAACACTGAAGCTTTCTTT.

This clonotype was detected ten times or more. J is TRBJ2-5 and V is TRBV3-1; 9 bases fit TRBD2. Germline trimming cut 3 bases from V and 5 bases from J; bases unmatched to any gene: 10. CDR1 and CDR2 (germline): LGHDT, YNNKEL (reference sequence). CDR3 length: 16 amino acids. The CDR3 is CASSQAGGPPGETQYF. The DNA for the CDR3 is TGTGCCAGCAGCCAGGCGGGAGGGCCGCCGGGCGAGACCCAGTACTTC.

The sample holds many counts of this clonotype. The chain combines TRBV11-2 with TRBJ2-2; possible D gene TRBD2, 5 bases. There are 16 residues in the CDR3. Germline CDR1 reads SGHAT; CDR2 reads FQNNGV. Trimming took 4 bases from V and 0 from J, leaving 12 bases between them. The CDR3 protein is CASSSRKRTNTGELFF. For the CDR3, the DNA is TGTGCCAGCAGCTCTAGGAAGCGGACGAACACCGGGGAGCTGTTTTTT.

The chain carries TRBV5-1 and TRBJ2-2; D not resolved. With 0 bases removed from V and 6 bases from J, the gap between germline ends came to 9 bases. The CDR3 sequence is 14 residues long. Per germline, CDR1 SGHRS and CDR2 YFSETQ. CDR3 sequence reads: CASSLESVAGELFF. The CDR3 DNA reads TGCGCCAGCAGCTTGGAGTCGGTGGCCGGGGAGCTGTTTTTT.

In regard to this clonotype: This may arise from a read error, as a much more abundant clone is one base away. Likely a read error: the CDR3 ends without its conserved phenylalanine or tryptophan. The rearrangement joins TRBV6-1 to TRBJ1-2, with D perhaps matching TRBD1 (6 bases). CDR1 and CDR2 (germline): MNHNS, SASEGT. The ends were cut back, 5 bases at V and 7 bases at J, with 11 bases in the middle. CDR3 length equals 12 residues. The CDR3 loop is CASSHTGIGYTL. The CDR3 bases are TGTGCCAGCAGTCACACAGGGATTGGCTACACCCTC.

This clonotype was counted a few times. The chain recombines TRBV14 with TRBJ1-1; tentative D call: TRBD1 (6 bases). The CDR3 consists of 16 residues. From germline, CDR1 is SGHDN and CDR2 FVKESK. With 0 bases removed from V and 3 bases from J, the gap between germline ends came to 14 bases. DNA of the CDR3: TGTGCCAGCAGCCAAGATCTAGGACAGCTTTACACTGAAGCTTTCTTT. It specifies CASSQDLGQLYTEAFF. Full variable domain (rest looked up from reference TRBV14 and TRBJ1-1): EAGVTQFPSHSVIEKGQTVTLRCDPISGHDNLYWYRRVMGKEIKFLLHFVKESKQDESGMPNNRFLAERTGGTYSTLKVQPAELEDSGVYFCASSQDLGQLYTEAFFGQGTRLTVV.

This clonotype was detected ten times or more. The gene calls are TRBV20-1 and TRBJ2-1; D remains unclear. This CDR3 region has 11 residues. Germline V gene sequence: CDR1 DFQATT, CDR2 SNEGSKA (reference sequence). The V end lost 0 bases, the J end lost 5 bases, and 2 bases lay between the germline ends. CDR3 region: CSAREHNEQFF. Here the CDR3 DNA reads TGCAGTGCTAGAGAGCACAATGAGCAGTTCTTC.

V is TRBV7-9 and J is TRBJ2-5, with 7 positions matching TRBD1. V was clipped by 5 bases and J by 1 base; unmatched bases: 4. The CDR3 covers 14 residues. In germline, CDR1 is SEHNR, CDR2 FQNEAQ (reference sequence). The chain's CDR3 is CASSVTGVQETQYF. CDR3 in DNA: TGTGCCAGCAGCGTCACAGGGGTCCAAGAGACCCAGTACTTC.